The 10 T cell receptor beta chains below were found in one sample sequenced in a study of tumor and adjacent non-tumor tissue in lung cancer. Three rounds of nested PCR, following a modified ARM-PCR protocol, produced the TCRbeta library. Using its own MiXCR run on the multiplex PCR reads, TCRdb lists one record per CDR3 protein. The sample carries more than 55,000 distinct CDR3 sequences, around three quarters recorded once. This sample's RNA came from whole unsorted tissue. The normal lung tissue was taken more than 3 cm from the tumor edge. The sample consisted of distant non-tumor lung tissue. The receptors were sampled from a man in his 60s with non-small cell lung cancer.

Concerning this clonotype itself: Germline and junction disagree at one end, which may indicate a read error. The rearrangement uses TRBV28 and TRBJ2-7; no clear D gene. This CDR3 comprises 15 residues. Germline V lookup: CDR1 MDHEN, CDR2 SYDVKM. CDR3 bases: TGTGCCAGCAGTATCTCGGTTGGCGGACCCTACGAGCGGTACTTC. Amino acids: CASSISVGGPYERYF.

Turning to this clonotype: One end of the junction varies from germline; a read error may be responsible. The J gene is TRBJ2-5, the V gene TRBV11-1; D is ambiguous. CDR1 is SGHAT and CDR2 is FQDESV in the germline V gene (reference sequence). The CDR3 length is 14 residues. The DNA of the CDR3 is TGTGTCAGCAGCAAAGACACGTGCCAAGAGACCCGGTATTTC. Amino acid sequence: CVSSKDTCQETRYF.

With respect to this clonotype: At one boundary the junction diverges from the germline segment, which might be a read error. This chain uses TRBV11-3 with TRBJ2-5; D is tentatively TRBD1 or TRBD2 (6 bases each). Per the germline V gene, CDR1 is SGHNT and CDR2 is YENEEA. The CDR3 is made up of 14 amino acids. The CDR3 spells CASSPRGAWETQYF. Here the CDR3 DNA reads TGTGCCAGCAGCCCTAGGGGGGCCTGGGAGACTCAGTACTTC.

This clonotype rates as medium-sized (0.01 to 0.1%). The chain joins TRBV6-5 to TRBJ2-4, with 9 bases matching TRBD2. This CDR3 is 13 amino acids long. The V segment lost 8 bases and the J segment 8 bases; nucleotides outside the gene matches: 7. The V gene's germline CDR1 is MNHEY and CDR2 SVGAGI. The CDR3 here is CASAGGPADIQYF. For the CDR3, the DNA is TGTGCCAGCGCGGGAGGGCCGGCTGACATTCAGTACTTC.

The rearrangement links TRBV29-1 to TRBJ2-3, with TRBD2 matching over 11 bases. Germline trimming cut 4 bases from V and 11 bases from J; bases unmatched to any gene: 8. CDR1 is SQVTM, CDR2 ANQGSEA, per germline. This CDR3 is built from 13 residues. CDR3: CSVALAGVGEQYF. DNA for the CDR3: TGCAGCGTTGCACTAGCGGGAGTGGGAGAGCAGTATTTT.

The CDR3 loop is CASSLVDRHTGELFF. The DNA of the CDR3 is TGTGCCAGCAGCTTGGTCGACAGGCACACCGGGGAGCTGTTTTTT. V gene TRBV5-6 combines with J gene TRBJ2-2, with D perhaps TRBD1 (6 bases). Trimming took 0 bases from V and 3 from J, leaving 9 bases between them. This CDR3 has 15 residues. Germline V gene sequence: CDR1 SGHDT, CDR2 YYEEEE.

On this clonotype itself: Because the CDR3 is missing its conserved closing phenylalanine or tryptophan, this is likely a read error. The chain combines TRBV7-8 with TRBJ1-5; D uncertain. The CDR3 is 16 amino acids. Germline-derived CDR1 and CDR2 are SGHVS and FQNEAQ. For the CDR3, the DNA is TGCGCCAGCAGCTTAGTTTCGGACCTTAACAATCAGCCCCAGCATTTA. This translates into CASSLVSDLNNQPQHL.

This chain connects TRBV29-1 to TRBJ2-7; 9 positions match TRBD1. This CDR3 has 15 residues. V dropped 7 bases and J dropped 8; count of bases not matched to a gene: 18. CDR1 and CDR2 (germline): SQVTM, ANQGSEA. The CDR3 region is CSATRGGQGSQKQYF. For the CDR3, the DNA is TGCAGCGCAACAAGGGGGGGACAGGGCTCCCAAAAGCAGTACTTC.

The chain is built from TRBV12-3 or TRBV12-4 and TRBJ2-3; 10 bases align to TRBD1. Losses at the gene ends were 4 bases for V and 0 bases for J; bases not matched to a gene: 25. CDR3 length equals 23 residues. CDR3 in amino acids: CASSSDPARQGARGYWSTDTQYF. For the CDR3, the DNA is TGTGCCAGCAGTTCGGATCCCGCGAGACAGGGGGCGCGCGGATATTGGAGCACAGATACGCAGTATTTT.

The genes are TRBV11-3 and TRBJ2-7, with TRBD1 identical over 9 bases. The CDR3 is 15 residues long. CDR1 SGHNT and CDR2 YENEEA come from the germline V gene. Trimming removed 9 bases from V and 7 bases from J; junction bases left unmatched: 16. The chain's CDR3 is CARSPPGQGAQEQYF. CDR3 coding DNA: TGTGCCAGGAGCCCCCCGGGACAGGGAGCTCAGGAGCAGTACTTC.